A single sample gave rise to the 24 T cell receptor beta chains below, sequenced in a study of shared clonotypes between healthy human individuals. The assay was immunoSEQ multiplex PCR, and TCRdb's table has in-frame clones only and misses some. The sample lists about 990,000 clones; around three quarters were seen once. The sequencing input was memory CD4+ T cells from PBMCs. Stated subset: CD45RA-negative fraction. These receptors were obtained from a man aged 18-30 years in good health. Some clones in this sample may be carry-over from other donors' samples.

This chain connects TRBV6-6 to TRBJ2-2; D is unresolved. This CDR3 has 15 residues. V lost 2 bases to trimming and J lost 1 base, with 8 bases between them. Germline CDR1 is MNHNY and CDR2 is SVGAGI (reference sequence). DNA for the CDR3: TGTGCCAGCAGTTACGTTTCAGAGAACACCGGGGAGCTGTTTTTT. Translation: CASSYVSENTGELFF.

The rearrangement uses TRBV29-1 and TRBJ2-3; 8 bases match TRBD1. Per germline, CDR1 SQVTM and CDR2 ANQGSEA. The CDR3 runs to 13 residues. The ends lost 8 bases at V and 1 base at J; junction bases unmatched: 5. This CDR3 reads CSYDRGGTDTQYF. In DNA, the CDR3 is TGCAGCTACGACAGGGGAGGCACAGATACGCAGTATTTT.

This chain joins TRBV15 and TRBJ2-7; 9 bases agree with TRBD1. Germline-derived CDR1 and CDR2 are LNHNV and YYDKDF (reference sequence). The CDR3 has 14 amino acids. The V and J ends lost 0 bases and 7 bases, in that order; junction bases with no gene match: 4. CDR3 sequence: CATSREQGAREQYF. For the CDR3, the DNA is TGTGCCACCAGCAGAGAACAGGGGGCGAGGGAGCAGTACTTC.

This chain connects TRBV28 to TRBJ1-4, with D perhaps matching TRBD1 (5 bases). V lost 5 bases to trimming and J lost 5 bases, with 18 bases between them. CDR3 size: 16 residues. CDR1 MDHEN and CDR2 SYDVKM come from the germline V gene. The DNA for the CDR3 is TGTGCCAGCAGTCCCCCTCCCGGGACGGGGAATGAAAAACTGTTTTTT. This sequence encodes CASSPPPGTGNEKLFF.

V is TRBV11-2 and J is TRBJ2-1; 7 nucleotides match TRBD2. The J segment lost 4 bases and the V segment lost 5 bases, leaving 2 bases of the junction unmatched. CDR1 and CDR2 (germline): SGHAT, FQNNGV. The CDR3 is 13 amino acids. In DNA, the CDR3 is TGTGCCAGCAGCCCGGGACTATACAATGAGCAGTTCTTC. Amino acids: CASSPGLYNEQFF.

The V and J genes are TRBV5-8 and TRBJ2-7; TRBD2 matches 7 bases. This CDR3 comprises 14 residues. Trimming cost V 4 bases and J 5 bases; bases outside gene matches: 9. In germline, CDR1 is SGHTS, CDR2 YDEGEE. The CDR3 is CASSRRMGGNEQYF. In nucleotides, the CDR3 is TGTGCCAGCAGCCGGAGGATGGGAGGGAACGAGCAGTACTTC. The whole variable domain, filled in from reference TRBV5-8 and TRBJ2-7, reads EAGVTQSPTHLIKTRGQQATLRCSPISGHTSVYWYQQALGLGLQFLLWYDEGEERNRGNFPPRFSGRQFPNYSSELNVNALELEDSALYLCASSRRMGGNEQYFGPGTRLTVT.

DNA of the CDR3: TGCGCCAGCAGCTGGCGCCAAGGTTCGGCCTACAATGAGCAGTTCTTC. It is translated as CASSWRQGSAYNEQFF. The chain employs TRBV5-1 and TRBJ2-1; D unclear. This CDR3 spans 16 amino acids. Germline CDR1 and CDR2: SGHRS and YFSETQ. Trimming left V 3 bases short and J 2 bases short, with 15 bases between.

This clone appeared once. The V gene is TRBV7-9, the J gene TRBJ1-5; 11 bases match TRBD1. The length of the CDR3 is 16 residues. J gave up 0 bases and V 5 bases, and 3 bases lay outside the gene matches. CDR1 and CDR2 from the germline V gene are SEHNR and FQNEAQ (reference sequence). DNA of the CDR3: TGTGCCAGCAGCCGTGGGACAGGGGGTAGCAATCAGCCCCAGCATTTT. Its translation: CASSRGTGGSNQPQHF.

The chain couples TRBV5-6 to TRBJ2-5; TRBD2 matches 9 bases. CDR1 is SGHDT, CDR2 YYEEEE, per germline. Germline trimming cut 4 bases from V and 0 bases from J; bases unmatched to any gene: 4. The CDR3 consists of 15 residues. CDR3 sequence: CASSPIAGDQETQYF. CDR3 bases: TGTGCCAGCAGCCCTATAGCGGGAGACCAAGAGACCCAGTACTTC. The full variable domain, its missing parts supplied by reference TRBV5-6 and TRBJ2-5, is DAGVTQSPTHLIKTRGQQVTLRCSPKSGHDTVSWYQQALGQGPQFIFQYYEEEERQRGNFPDRFSGHQFPNYSSELNVNALLLGDSALYLCASSPIAGDQETQYFGPGTRLLVL.

V and J are TRBV4-3 and TRBJ2-5; D not certain. The CDR3 spans 13 residues. Trimming pared 2 bases from V and 5 bases from J, leaving 9 bases between. The V gene's germline CDR1 is LGHNA and CDR2 YSLEER. This CDR3 is CASSQRLGETQYF. The DNA of the CDR3 is TGCGCCAGCAGCCAACGGTTGGGGGAGACCCAGTACTTC.

V usage is TRBV4-1 and J usage is TRBJ2-1; 9 bases map to TRBD2. Germline V CDR1 and CDR2: MGHRA, YSYEKL. The length of the CDR3 is 18 residues. The trim removed 0 bases at V and 2 bases at J, leaving 8 bases unmatched. Here the CDR3 reads CASSQDRGAGGTYNEQFF. CDR3 coding DNA: TGCGCCAGCAGCCAAGATCGTGGAGCGGGAGGAACCTACAATGAGCAGTTCTTC.

The chain couples TRBV11-2 to TRBJ1-2; D is unresolved. This CDR3 has 15 amino acids. The V and J ends lost 0 bases and 4 bases respectively, with 12 bases between them. Germline V gene sequence: CDR1 SGHAT, CDR2 FQNNGV. The CDR3 here is CASSLDVLEGYGYTF. In DNA form, the CDR3 reads TGTGCCAGCAGCTTAGATGTGTTGGAAGGCTATGGCTACACCTTC. Full variable domain (remainder filled in from reference TRBV11-2 and TRBJ1-2): EAGVAQSPRYKIIEKRQSVAFWCNPISGHATLYWYQQILGQGPKLLIQFQNNGVVDDSQLPKDRFSAERLKGVDSTLKIQPAKLEDSAVYLCASSLDVLEGYGYTFGSGTRLTVV.

About this clone: Other DNA sequences in the same sample also yield this CDR3. The V and J genes are TRBV5-1 and TRBJ2-1, with D possibly TRBD1 on 5 matching bases. V lost 3 bases and J lost 4, with 8 bases in between. The CDR3 contains 13 residues. Germline V lookup: CDR1 SGHRS, CDR2 YFSETQ. The CDR3 loop is CASSSQGYNEQFF. CDR3 sequence (DNA): TGCGCCAGCAGCTCCCAGGGTTACAATGAGCAGTTCTTC.

This clone showed up just once. The rearrangement links TRBV7-2 to TRBJ1-2; weak D call: TRBD1 (5 bases). Trimming shortened V by 4 bases and J by 8 bases, and 17 bases separated the two germline ends. The CDR3 is 14 amino acids. Germline CDR1 reads SGHTA; CDR2 reads FQGNSA. CDR3 DNA sequence: TGTGCCAGCAGCTCCAACACGAAGGGGCGCGGCTACACCTTC. As protein: CASSSNTKGRGYTF.

This clone was seen once. This rearrangement joins TRBV5-4 to TRBJ2-4, with D perhaps TRBD2 (5 bases). This CDR3 contains 20 residues. Looked up from germline, CDR1 is SGHNT and CDR2 is YYREEE (reference sequence). Trimming took 3 bases from V and 1 from J, leaving 26 bases between them. The CDR3 spells CASSSLGPSEWLAAKNIQYF. The CDR3 DNA is TGTGCCAGCAGCTCCTTAGGCCCCTCGGAGTGGCTAGCTGCCAAAAACATTCAGTACTTC. Supplemented by reference TRBV5-4 and TRBJ2-4, the full variable domain reads ETGVTQSPTHLIKTRGQQVTLRCSSQSGHNTVSWYQQALGQGPQFIFQYYREEENGRGNFPPRFSGLQFPNYSSELNVNALELDDSALYLCASSSLGPSEWLAAKNIQYFGAGTRLSVL.

The gene calls are TRBV6-4 and TRBJ2-1; no reliable D call. From germline, CDR1 is MRHNA and CDR2 SNTAGT. This CDR3 has 14 amino acids. Trimming cost V 2 bases and J 1 base, with 6 bases left between them. The CDR3 loop is CASSDGGSYNEQFF. The CDR3 DNA is TGTGCCAGCAGTGACGGCGGTTCCTACAATGAGCAGTTCTTC.

The gene calls are TRBV7-9 and TRBJ2-3, with D possibly being TRBD2 (6 bases). Per germline, CDR1 SEHNR and CDR2 FQNEAQ (reference sequence). Trimming shortened V by 5 bases and J by 3 bases, and 18 bases separated the two germline ends. The CDR3 has 16 residues. CDR3 DNA: TGTGCCAGCAGCCTTATCCTCCTGGGGGGAACAGATACGCAGTATTTT. Its translation is CASSLILLGGTDTQYF.

V gene TRBV7-9 combines with J gene TRBJ2-7; D might be TRBD2 (5 bases). Germline V gene lookup returns CDR1 SEHNR and CDR2 FQNEAQ (reference sequence). This CDR3 is built from 13 residues. The V and J ends lost 5 bases and 6 bases respectively, with 14 bases between them. CDR3 sequence (DNA): TGTGCCAGCAGCACCCCCGGGGTTGGCGAGCAGTACTTC. This codes for CASSTPGVGEQYF.

The chain uses TRBV28 and TRBJ2-7; D ambiguous. The CDR3 contains 12 residues. Trimming removed 6 bases at V and 5 bases at J, with 11 bases between. Germline V gene sequence: CDR1 MDHEN, CDR2 SYDVKM. The CDR3 reads CASSPYRDEQYF. The CDR3 region has the DNA TGTGCCAGCAGCCCTTATAGGGACGAGCAGTACTTC.

The chain couples TRBV2 to TRBJ2-5; 10 bases are a match to TRBD2. Germline-derived CDR1 and CDR2 are SNHLY and FYNNEI. This CDR3 spans 14 amino acids. With V trimmed by 7 bases and J by 5 bases, 7 bases remained unmatched. CDR3 DNA: TGTGCCAGCACGATCGCTAGCGGGAGTGAGACCCAGTACTTC. It is translated as CASTIASGSETQYF.

The chain recombines TRBV2 with TRBJ1-2, with D perhaps matching TRBD1 (6 bases). This CDR3 comprises 13 residues. Germline assignment: CDR1 SNHLY and CDR2 FYNNEI. With 8 bases removed from V and 5 bases from J, the gap between germline ends came to 15 bases. The CDR3 here is CASQVGGAYGYTF. The DNA of the CDR3 is TGTGCCAGCCAAGTTGGGGGGGCGTATGGCTACACCTTC.

The V call is TRBV5-1, the J call TRBJ2-2; D remains unclear. Trimming took off 4 bases at V and 4 bases at J, with 14 bases between the two ends. Germline loops: CDR1 SGHRS, CDR2 YFSETQ. The CDR3 is made up of 15 amino acids. This CDR3 is CASSRLGVGTGELFF. In DNA form, the CDR3 reads TGCGCCAGCAGCCGTCTTGGGGTGGGCACCGGGGAGCTGTTTTTT. The full variable domain, with the rest looked up from reference TRBV5-1 and TRBJ2-2, is KAGVTQTPRYLIKTRGQQVTLSCSPISGHRSVSWYQQTPGQGLQFLFEYFSETQRNKGNFPGRFSGRQFSNSRSEMNVSTLELGDSALYLCASSRLGVGTGELFFGEGSRLTVL.

The chain links TRBV5-8 to TRBJ1-2; D remains ambiguous. The CDR3 extends over 16 amino acids. V was cut by 6 bases and J by 2 bases, with 20 bases left in between. Germline lookup yields CDR1 SGHTS and CDR2 YDEGEE. CDR3 coding DNA: TGTGCCAGCAACGTTAAGAGAGAAGGACCGAACTATGGCTACACCTTC. Protein product: CASNVKREGPNYGYTF. Full variable domain (rest looked up from reference TRBV5-8 and TRBJ1-2): EAGVTQSPTHLIKTRGQQATLRCSPISGHTSVYWYQQALGLGLQFLLWYDEGEERNRGNFPPRFSGRQFPNYSSELNVNALELEDSALYLCASNVKREGPNYGYTFGSGTRLTVV.

V and J are TRBV6-5 and TRBJ2-1; D remains unclear. Between the trimmed V and J ends, which lost 0 bases and 0 bases, there was a span of 6 bases. CDR1 MNHEY and CDR2 SVGAGI come from the germline V gene. The CDR3 contains 15 residues. CDR3 region: CASSYSVSSYNEQFF. Written as DNA, the CDR3 is TGTGCCAGCAGTTACTCTGTCAGCTCCTACAATGAGCAGTTCTTC.